This TCR beta chain was observed in a study of low-dose radiotherapy and immunotherapy resistance in tumors. Overall study: A dose of 1 Gy per fraction every two weeks went to Cohort 2, totaling 13 Gy over 26 weeks. Every six weeks patients received intravenous ipilimumab 1 mg/kg, and every two weeks they received intravenous nivolumab 240 mg.

This clonotype appeared a few times. With TRAV- and TRBV-specific primers, first-strand cDNA was made, covering the alpha and beta chains. For amplifying TCRs, the PCR ran for approximately 21 cycles with Phusion, which was used together with a constant-region primer and the adapter on the V primers. TCRdb itself ran the reads through MiXCR, one entry per CDR3 protein. The sample comprises approximately 11,000 distinct CDR3 sequences, about 47% of which are singletons, and 7% to 8.5% rests with the top ten. The germline gives CDR1 ENHRY, CDR2 SYGVKD. The V and J ends lost 3 bases and 1 base respectively, with 17 bases between them. The CDR3 runs to 17 residues.

This chain connects TRBV10-3 to TRBJ2-3; a possible D gene is TRBD1 (6 bases). The receptor comes from a human donor with advanced metastatic prostate, ovarian, gallbladder or colorectal cancer (not recorded which). This table probably holds off-target reads from a library built for another chain. CDR3 residues: CAISERPPGAGTDTQYF. Written as DNA, the CDR3 is TGTGCCATCAGTGAACGGCCACCAGGGGCCGGCACAGATACGCAGTATTTT.